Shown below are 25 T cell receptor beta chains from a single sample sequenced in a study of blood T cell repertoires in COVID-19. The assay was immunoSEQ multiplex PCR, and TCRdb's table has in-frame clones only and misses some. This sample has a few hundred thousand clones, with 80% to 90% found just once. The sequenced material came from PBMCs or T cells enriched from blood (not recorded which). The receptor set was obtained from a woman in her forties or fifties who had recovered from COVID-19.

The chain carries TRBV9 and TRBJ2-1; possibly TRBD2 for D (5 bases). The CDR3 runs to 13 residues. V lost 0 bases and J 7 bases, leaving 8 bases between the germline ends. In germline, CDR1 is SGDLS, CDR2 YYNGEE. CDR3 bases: TGTGCCAGCAGCGTAGCGGGCGGGAATGAGCAGTTCTTC. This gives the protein CASSVAGGNEQFF.

The CDR3 is CASSSHYTGGRDSPLHF. In nucleotides, the CDR3 is TGTGCCAGCAGCTCACACTACACAGGGGGCAGAGATTCACCCCTCCACTTT. The chain employs TRBV4-2 and TRBJ1-6; the match to TRBD1 covers 9 bases. This CDR3 region has 17 residues. The germline CDR1 and CDR2 sequences are LGHNA and YNFKEQ. The trim removed 5 bases at V and 8 bases at J, leaving 13 bases unmatched.

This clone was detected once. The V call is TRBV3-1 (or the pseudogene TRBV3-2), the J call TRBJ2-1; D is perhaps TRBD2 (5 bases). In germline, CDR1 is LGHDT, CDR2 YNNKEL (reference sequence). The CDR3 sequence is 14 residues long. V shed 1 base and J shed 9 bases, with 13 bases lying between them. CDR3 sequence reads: CASSQARADTEQFF. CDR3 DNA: TGTGCCAGCAGCCAAGCGCGGGCAGACACTGAGCAGTTCTTC.

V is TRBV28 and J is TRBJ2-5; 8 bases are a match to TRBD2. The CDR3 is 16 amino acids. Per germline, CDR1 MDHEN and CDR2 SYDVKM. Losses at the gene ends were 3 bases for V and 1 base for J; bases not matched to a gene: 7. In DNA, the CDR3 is TGTGCCAGCAGTTTTTGGGGGCGGGGGGTCCAAGAGACCCAGTACTTC. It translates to CASSFWGRGVQETQYF.

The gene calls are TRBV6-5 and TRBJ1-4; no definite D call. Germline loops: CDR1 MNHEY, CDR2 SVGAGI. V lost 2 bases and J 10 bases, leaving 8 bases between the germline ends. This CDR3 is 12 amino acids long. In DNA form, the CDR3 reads TGTGCCAGCAGTTACAGTTCCGGAAAACTGTTTTTT. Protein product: CASSYSSGKLFF.

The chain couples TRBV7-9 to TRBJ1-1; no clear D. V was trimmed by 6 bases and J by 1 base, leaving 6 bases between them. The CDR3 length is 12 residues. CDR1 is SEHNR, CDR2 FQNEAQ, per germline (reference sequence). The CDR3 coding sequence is TGTGCCAGCAGGCGCACGAACACTGAAGCTTTCTTT. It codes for CASRRTNTEAFF.

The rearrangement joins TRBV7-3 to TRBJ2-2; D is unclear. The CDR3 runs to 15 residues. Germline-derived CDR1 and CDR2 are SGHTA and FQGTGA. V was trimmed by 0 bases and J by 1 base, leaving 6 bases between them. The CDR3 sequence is CASSLTGRNTGELFF. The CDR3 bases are TGTGCCAGCAGCTTAACTGGGCGGAACACCGGGGAGCTGTTTTTT.

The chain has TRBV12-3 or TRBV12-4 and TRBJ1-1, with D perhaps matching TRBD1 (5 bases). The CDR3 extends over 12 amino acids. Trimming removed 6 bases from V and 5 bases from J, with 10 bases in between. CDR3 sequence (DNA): TGTGCCAGCAGAACACCAGGGACTGAAGCTTTCTTT. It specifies CASRTPGTEAFF.

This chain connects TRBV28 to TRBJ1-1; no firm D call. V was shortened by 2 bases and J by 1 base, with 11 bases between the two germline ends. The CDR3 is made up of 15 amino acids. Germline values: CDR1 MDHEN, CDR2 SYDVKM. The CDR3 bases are TGTGCCAGCAGTTTAGGAGGAAAGAAGAACACTGAAGCTTTCTTT. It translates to CASSLGGKKNTEAFF.

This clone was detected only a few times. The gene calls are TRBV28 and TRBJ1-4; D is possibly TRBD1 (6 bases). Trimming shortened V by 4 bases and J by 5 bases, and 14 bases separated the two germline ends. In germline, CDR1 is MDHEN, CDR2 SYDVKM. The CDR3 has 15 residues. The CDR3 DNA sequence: TGTGCCAGCAGTTCGCCGGGACAAGTAAATGAAAAACTGTTTTTT. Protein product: CASSSPGQVNEKLFF.

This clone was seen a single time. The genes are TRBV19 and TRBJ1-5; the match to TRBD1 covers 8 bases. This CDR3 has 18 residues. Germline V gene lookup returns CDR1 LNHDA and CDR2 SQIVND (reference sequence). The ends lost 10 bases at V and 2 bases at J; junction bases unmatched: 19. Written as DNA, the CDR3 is TGTGCCAATACAATGGGACAGGAAAACCATTGGGGCAATCAGCCCCAGCATTTT. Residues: CANTMGQENHWGNQPQHF.

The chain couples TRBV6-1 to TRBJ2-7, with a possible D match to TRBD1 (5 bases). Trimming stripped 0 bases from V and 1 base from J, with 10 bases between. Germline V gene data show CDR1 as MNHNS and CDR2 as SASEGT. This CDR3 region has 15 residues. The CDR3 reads CASSEAGAGSYEQYF. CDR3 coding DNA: TGTGCCAGCAGTGAAGCAGGGGCAGGGTCCTACGAGCAGTACTTC.

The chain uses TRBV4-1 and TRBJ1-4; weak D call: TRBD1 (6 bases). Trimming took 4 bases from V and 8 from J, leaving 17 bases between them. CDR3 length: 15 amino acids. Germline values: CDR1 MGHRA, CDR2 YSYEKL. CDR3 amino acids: CASSPHSDRIEKLFF. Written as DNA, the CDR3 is TGCGCCAGCAGCCCTCACTCGGACAGAATAGAAAAACTGTTTTTT.

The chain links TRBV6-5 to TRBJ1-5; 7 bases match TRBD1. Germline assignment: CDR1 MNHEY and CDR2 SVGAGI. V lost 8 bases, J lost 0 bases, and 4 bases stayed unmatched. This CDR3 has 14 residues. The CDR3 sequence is CASGGQYSNQPQHF. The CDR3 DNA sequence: TGTGCCAGCGGGGGACAGTATAGCAATCAGCCCCAGCATTTT.

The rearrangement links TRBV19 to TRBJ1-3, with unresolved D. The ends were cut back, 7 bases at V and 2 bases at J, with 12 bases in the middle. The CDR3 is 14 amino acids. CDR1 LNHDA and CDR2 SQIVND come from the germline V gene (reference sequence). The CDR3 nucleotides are TGTGCCAGTAACCCGCGGTATACTGGAAACACCATATATTTT. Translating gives CASNPRYTGNTIYF.

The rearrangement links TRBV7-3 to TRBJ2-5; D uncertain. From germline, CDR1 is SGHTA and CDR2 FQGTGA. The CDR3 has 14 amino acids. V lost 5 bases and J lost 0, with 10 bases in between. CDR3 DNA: TGTGCCAGCAGCACCGACCGGGACCAAGAGACCCAGTACTTC. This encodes CASSTDRDQETQYF.

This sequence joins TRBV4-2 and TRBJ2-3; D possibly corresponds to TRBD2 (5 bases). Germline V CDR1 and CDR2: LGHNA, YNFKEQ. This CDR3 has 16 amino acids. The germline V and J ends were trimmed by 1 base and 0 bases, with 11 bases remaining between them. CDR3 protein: CASSQGGRTSTDTQYF. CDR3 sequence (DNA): TGTGCCAGCAGCCAAGGCGGGCGTACTAGCACAGATACGCAGTATTTT.

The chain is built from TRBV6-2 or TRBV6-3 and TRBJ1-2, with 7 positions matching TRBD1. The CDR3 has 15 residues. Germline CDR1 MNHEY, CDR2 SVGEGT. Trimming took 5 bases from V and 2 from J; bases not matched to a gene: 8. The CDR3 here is CASSHAPGQNYGYTF. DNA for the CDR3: TGTGCCAGCAGTCACGCCCCGGGACAGAACTATGGCTACACCTTC.

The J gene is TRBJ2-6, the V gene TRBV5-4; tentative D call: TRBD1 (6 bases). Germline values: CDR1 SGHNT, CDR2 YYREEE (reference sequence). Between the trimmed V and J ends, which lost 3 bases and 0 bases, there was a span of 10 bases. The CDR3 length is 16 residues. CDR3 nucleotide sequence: TGTGCCAGCAGCTCCAGGACAGCCTCTGGGGCCAACGTCCTGACTTTC. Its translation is CASSSRTASGANVLTF.

The CDR3 region has the DNA TGTGCCAGCAGTGATACGGGACTAGCAAAAATTGAGCAGTTCTTC. This encodes CASSDTGLAKIEQFF. V and J are TRBV6-1 and TRBJ2-1; 9 nucleotides align to TRBD2. V was pared by 3 bases and J by 9 bases, with 9 bases of the junction left unmatched. The CDR3 consists of 15 residues. Germline values: CDR1 MNHNS, CDR2 SASEGT.

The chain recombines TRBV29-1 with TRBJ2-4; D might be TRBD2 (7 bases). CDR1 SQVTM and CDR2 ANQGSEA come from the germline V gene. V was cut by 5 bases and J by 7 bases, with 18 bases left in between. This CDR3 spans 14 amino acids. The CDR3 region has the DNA TGCAGCGTTACCTCGGGGGGTAGGGGGAACATTCAGTACTTC. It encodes CSVTSGGRGNIQYF.

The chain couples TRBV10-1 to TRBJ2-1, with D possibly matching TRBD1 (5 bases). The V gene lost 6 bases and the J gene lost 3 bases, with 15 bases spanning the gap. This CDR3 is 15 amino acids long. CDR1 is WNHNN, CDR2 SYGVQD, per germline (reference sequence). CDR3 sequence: CASRGRRIFYNEQFF. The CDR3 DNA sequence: TGCGCCAGCAGGGGGCGAAGAATTTTCTACAATGAGCAGTTCTTC.

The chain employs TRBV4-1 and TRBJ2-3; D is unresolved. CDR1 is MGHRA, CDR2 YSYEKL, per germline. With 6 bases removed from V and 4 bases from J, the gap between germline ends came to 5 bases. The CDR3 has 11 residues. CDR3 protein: CASRRSDTQYF. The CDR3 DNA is TGCGCCAGCAGGCGTTCAGATACGCAGTATTTT.

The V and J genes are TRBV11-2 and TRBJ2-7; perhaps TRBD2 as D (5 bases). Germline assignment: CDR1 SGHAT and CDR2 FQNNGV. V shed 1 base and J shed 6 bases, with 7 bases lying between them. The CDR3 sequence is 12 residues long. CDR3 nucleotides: TGTGCCAGCAGCTTAGTGGCGGGCGAGCAGTACTTC. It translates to CASSLVAGEQYF.

The CDR3: CASSPQGNTEAFF. The CDR3 region has the DNA TGTGCCAGCAGTCCACAGGGTAACACTGAAGCTTTCTTT. The chain links TRBV28 to TRBJ1-1; possible D gene TRBD1, 6 bases. This CDR3 has 13 residues. Trimming shortened V by 5 bases and J by 2 bases, and 9 bases separated the two germline ends. From germline, CDR1 is MDHEN and CDR2 SYDVKM. Combining the CDR3 with reference TRBV28 and TRBJ1-1 gives the whole variable domain DVKVTQSSRYLVKRTGEKVFLECVQDMDHENMFWYRQDPGLGLRLIYFSYDVKMKEKGDIPEGYSVSREKKERFSLILESASTNQTSMYLCASSPQGNTEAFFGQGTRLTVV.